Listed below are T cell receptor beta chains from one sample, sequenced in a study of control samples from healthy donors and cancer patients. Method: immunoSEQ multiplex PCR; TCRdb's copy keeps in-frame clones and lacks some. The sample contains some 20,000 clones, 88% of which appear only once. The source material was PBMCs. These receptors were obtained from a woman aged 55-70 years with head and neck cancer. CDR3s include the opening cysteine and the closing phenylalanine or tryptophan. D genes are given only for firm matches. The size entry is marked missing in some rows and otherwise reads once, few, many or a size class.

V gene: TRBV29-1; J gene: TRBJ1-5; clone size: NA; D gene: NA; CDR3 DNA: TGCAGCGTTGGGCAAGGTGGCAATCAGCCCCAGCATTTT; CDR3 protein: CSVGQGGNQPQHF
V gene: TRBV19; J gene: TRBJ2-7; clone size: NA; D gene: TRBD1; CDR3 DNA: TGTGCCAGTAGTTCCATTCAGGGGGCGGCCTACGAGCAGTACTTC; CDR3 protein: CASSSIQGAAYEQYF
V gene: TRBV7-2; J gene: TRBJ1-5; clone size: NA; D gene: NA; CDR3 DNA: TGTGCCAGCAGCTTAGAAGGGTTTCTTCAGCCCCAGCATTTT; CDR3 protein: CASSLEGFLQPQHF
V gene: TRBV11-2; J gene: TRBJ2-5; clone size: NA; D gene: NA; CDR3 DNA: TGTGCCAGCAGCTTAGAGGGGGGCCTGGAGACCCAGTACTTC; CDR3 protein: CASSLEGGLETQYF
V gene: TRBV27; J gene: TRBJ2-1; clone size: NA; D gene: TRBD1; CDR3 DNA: TGTGCCAGCAGTTTATTGGGACAGGAGGTCAATGAGCAGTTCTTC; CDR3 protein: CASSLLGQEVNEQFF
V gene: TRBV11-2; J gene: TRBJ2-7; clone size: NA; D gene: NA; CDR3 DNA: TGTGCCAGCAGCTCGCGAAATCAACCGGGACAAGCATACGAGCAGTACTTC; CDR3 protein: CASSSRNQPGQAYEQYF
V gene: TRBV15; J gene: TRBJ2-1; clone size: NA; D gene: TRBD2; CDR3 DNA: TGTGCCACCAGCAGAGATTCGGCGGGAGGGCATGAGCAGTTCTTC; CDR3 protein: CATSRDSAGGHEQFF
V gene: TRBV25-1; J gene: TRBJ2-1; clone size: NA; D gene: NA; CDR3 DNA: TGTGCCAGCAGTGGCCAGGCCCGCTCCTACAATGAGCAGTTCTTC; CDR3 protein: CASSGQARSYNEQFF
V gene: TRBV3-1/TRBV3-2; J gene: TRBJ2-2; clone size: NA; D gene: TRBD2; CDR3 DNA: TGTGCCAGCAGCCTCGCAAGCGGGAGGAACACCGGGGAGCTGTTTTTT; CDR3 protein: CASSLASGRNTGELFF
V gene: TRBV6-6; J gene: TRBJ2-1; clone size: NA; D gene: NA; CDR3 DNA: TGTGCCAGCAGTTATCAGGGATACCCCTACAATGAGCAGTTCTTC; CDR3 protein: CASSYQGYPYNEQFF
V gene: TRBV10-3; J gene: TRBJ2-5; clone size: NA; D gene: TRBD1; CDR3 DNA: TGTGCCATTTGGACAGGGGGGGGAGAGACCCAGTACTTC; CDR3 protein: CAIWTGGGETQYF
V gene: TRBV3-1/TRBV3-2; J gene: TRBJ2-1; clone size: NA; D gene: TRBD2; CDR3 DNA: TGTGCCAGCAGGCGGACTAGCGGGAGCAATGAGCAGTTCTTC; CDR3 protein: CASRRTSGSNEQFF
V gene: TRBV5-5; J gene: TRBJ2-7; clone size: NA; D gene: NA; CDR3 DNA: TGTGCCAGCGCTGGGACGGGGACTTCCTACGAGCAGTACTTC; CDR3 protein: CASAGTGTSYEQYF
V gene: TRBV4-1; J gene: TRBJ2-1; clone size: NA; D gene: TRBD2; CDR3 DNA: TGCGCCAGCAGCCAAGATGGACGGGAGGGCCTCGATGAGCAGTTCTTC; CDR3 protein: CASSQDGREGLDEQFF
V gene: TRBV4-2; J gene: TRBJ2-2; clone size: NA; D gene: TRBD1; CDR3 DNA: TGTGCCAGCAGCCAAGTTGGGACAGCAACGAACACCGGGGAGCTGTTTTTT; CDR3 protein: CASSQVGTATNTGELFF
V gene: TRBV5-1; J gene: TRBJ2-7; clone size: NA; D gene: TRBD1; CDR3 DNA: TGCGCCAGCAGCTTGGGGACAGGCGTTTACGAGCAGTACTTC; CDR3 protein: CASSLGTGVYEQYF
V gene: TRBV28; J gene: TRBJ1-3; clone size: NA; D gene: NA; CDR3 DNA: TGTGCCAGCAGTTCACCGGGAAGCTCTGGAAACACCATATATTTT; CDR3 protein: CASSSPGSSGNTIYF
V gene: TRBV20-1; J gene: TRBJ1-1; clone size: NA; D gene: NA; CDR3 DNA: TGCAGTGCTAGACCCCAGGGTTCGGCTTTCTTT; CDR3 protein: CSARPQGSAFF
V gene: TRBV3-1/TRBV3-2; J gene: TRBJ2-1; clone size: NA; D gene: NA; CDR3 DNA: TGTGCCAGCAGCCCCCAGGTTTCGGCGCTCCCCAATGAGCAGTTCTTC; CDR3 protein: CASSPQVSALPNEQFF
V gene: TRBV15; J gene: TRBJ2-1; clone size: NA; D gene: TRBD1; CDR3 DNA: TGTGCCACCAGCAGATCGACAGGGGGCTACAATGAGCAGTTCTTC; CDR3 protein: CATSRSTGGYNEQFF
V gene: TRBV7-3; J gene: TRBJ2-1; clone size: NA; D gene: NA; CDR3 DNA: TGTGCCAGCAGCGATGGGAGAGACAATGAGCAGTTCTTC; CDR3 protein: CASSDGRDNEQFF
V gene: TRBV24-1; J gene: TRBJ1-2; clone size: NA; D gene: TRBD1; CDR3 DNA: TGTGCCACCAGTGATTTTGATGAAGGGGGACAGTTCTATGGCTACACCTTC; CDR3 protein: CATSDFDEGGQFYGYTF
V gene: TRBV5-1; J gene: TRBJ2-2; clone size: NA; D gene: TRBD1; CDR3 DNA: TGCGCCAGCAGCTTGACCGGGACAGGGGGGACCGGGGAGCTGTTTTTT; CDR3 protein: CASSLTGTGGTGELFF
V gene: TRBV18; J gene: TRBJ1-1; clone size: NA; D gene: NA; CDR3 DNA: TGTGCCAGCTCGAAGGACAATGGGAACACTGAAGCTTTCTTT; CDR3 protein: CASSKDNGNTEAFF
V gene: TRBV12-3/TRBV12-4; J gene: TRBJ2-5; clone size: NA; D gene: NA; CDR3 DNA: TGTGCCAGCAGTTTAGCTCAAGAGACCCAGTACTTC; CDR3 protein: CASSLAQETQYF
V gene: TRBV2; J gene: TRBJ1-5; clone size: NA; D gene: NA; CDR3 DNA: TGTGCCAGCAGCAAACAGACGAGTAGAAGCAATCAGCCCCAGCATTTT; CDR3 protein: CASSKQTSRSNQPQHF
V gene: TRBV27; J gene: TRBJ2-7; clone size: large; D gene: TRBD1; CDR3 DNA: TGTGCCAGCAGTTTATCACAGGGGGTCTACGAGCAGTACTTC; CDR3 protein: CASSLSQGVYEQYF
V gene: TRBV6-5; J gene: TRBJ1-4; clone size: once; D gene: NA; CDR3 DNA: TGTGCCAGCAGGGGCCTTAAAAAGGAAAAACTGTTTTTT; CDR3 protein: CASRGLKKEKLFF
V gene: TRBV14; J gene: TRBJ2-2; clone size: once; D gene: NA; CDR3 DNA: TGTGCCAGCAGCCAAGTTCTGGGGGCGCATGGCGGGGAGCTGTTTTTT; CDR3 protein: CASSQVLGAHGGELFF
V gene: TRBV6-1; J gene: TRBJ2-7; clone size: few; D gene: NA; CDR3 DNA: TGTGCCAGCAGTGAAGCGCTGATAGTCCCCCAGGAGCAGTACTTC; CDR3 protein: CASSEALIVPQEQYF
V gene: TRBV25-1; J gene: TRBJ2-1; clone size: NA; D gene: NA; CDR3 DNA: TGTGCCAGCACGAACAGGCTGAGTGAGCAGTTCTTC; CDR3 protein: CASTNRLSEQFF
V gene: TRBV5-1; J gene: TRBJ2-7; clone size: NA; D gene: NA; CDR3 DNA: TGCGCCAGCAGCTTCCGGGGAGCAGCCTACGAGCAGTACTTC; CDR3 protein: CASSFRGAAYEQYF
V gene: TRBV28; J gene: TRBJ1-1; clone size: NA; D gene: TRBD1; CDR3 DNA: TGTGCCAGCAGCCCGAGGACAGGGAGGTGGGCTGAAGCTTTCTTT; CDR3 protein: CASSPRTGRWAEAFF
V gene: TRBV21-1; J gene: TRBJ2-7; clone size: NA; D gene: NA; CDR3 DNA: TGTGCCAGCAGCATGCGGGGGGAGGGGACAGGGGGGCCCCGCGAGCAGTACTTC; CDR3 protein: CASSMRGEGTGGPREQYF
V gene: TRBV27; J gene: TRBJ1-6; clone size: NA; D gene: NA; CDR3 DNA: TGTGCCAGCAGCCCAATTAATTCACCCCTCCACTTT; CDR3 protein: CASSPINSPLHF
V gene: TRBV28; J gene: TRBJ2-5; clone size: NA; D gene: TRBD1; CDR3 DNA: TGTGCCAGCCAGGGACAGAAAGAGACCCAGTACTTC; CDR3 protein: CASQGQKETQYF
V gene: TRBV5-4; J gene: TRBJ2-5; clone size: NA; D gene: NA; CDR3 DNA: TGTGCCAGCAGCCCACAGAGGGGGGAGACCCAGTACTTC; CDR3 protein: CASSPQRGETQYF
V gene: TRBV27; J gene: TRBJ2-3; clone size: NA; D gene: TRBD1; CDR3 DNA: TGTGCCAGCAGTCAAACTGGGACAGGGCGATCGGCGGGAGTGAGAGATACGCAGTATTTT; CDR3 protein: CASSQTGTGRSAGVRDTQYF
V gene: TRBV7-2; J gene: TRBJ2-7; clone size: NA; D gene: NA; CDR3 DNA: TGTGCCAGCAGCTTAGAAGCAGGGATCCTTTCCCACGAGCAGTACTTC; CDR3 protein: CASSLEAGILSHEQYF
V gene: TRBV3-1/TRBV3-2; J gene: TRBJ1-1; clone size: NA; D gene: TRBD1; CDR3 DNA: TGTGCCAGCAGCCAAGGTGGGGACAGGCGCGCTTTCTTT; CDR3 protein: CASSQGGDRRAFF
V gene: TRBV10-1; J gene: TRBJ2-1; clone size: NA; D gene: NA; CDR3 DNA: TGCGCCAGCAGTGAGAGACTGTCATCCCCTTACAATGAGCAGTTCTTC; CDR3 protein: CASSERLSSPYNEQFF
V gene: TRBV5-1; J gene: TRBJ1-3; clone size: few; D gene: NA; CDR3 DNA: TGCGCCAGCTCCCCTTGGGTAGGAGGAAACACCATATATTTT; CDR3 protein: CASSPWVGGNTIYF
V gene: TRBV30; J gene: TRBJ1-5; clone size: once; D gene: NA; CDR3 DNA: TGTGCCTGGAGTGTAGGTAACGGCAATCAGCCCCAGCATTTT; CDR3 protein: CAWSVGNGNQPQHF
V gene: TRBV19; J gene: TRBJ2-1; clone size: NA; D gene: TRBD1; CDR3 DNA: TGTGCCAGCGCGGGGACAGGGGTCTACAATGAGCAGTTCTTC; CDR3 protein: CASAGTGVYNEQFF